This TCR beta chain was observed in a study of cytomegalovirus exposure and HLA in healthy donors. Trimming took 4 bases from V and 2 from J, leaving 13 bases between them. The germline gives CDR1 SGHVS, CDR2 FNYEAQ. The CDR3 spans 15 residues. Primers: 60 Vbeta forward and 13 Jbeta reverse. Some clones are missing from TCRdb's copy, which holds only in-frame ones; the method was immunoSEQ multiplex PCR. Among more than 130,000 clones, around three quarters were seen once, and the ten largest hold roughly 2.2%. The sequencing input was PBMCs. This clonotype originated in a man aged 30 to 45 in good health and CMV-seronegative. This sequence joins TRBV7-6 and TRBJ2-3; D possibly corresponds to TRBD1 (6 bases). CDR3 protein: CASSSLQGYTDTQYF. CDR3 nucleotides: TGTGCCAGCAGCTCACTACAGGGATACACAGATACGCAGTATTTT.